The 22 T cell receptor beta chains given below trace back to one sample, sequenced in a study of cytomegalovirus exposure and HLA in healthy donors. PCR used 60 Vbeta primers and 13 Jbeta primers. Profiling relied on immunoSEQ multiplex PCR, and the TCRdb table lists in-frame clones only, not all of them. The table lists about 100,000 clones, about 86% of them singletons. Sequenced: PBMCs. The receptor source for this set is a woman in her seventies in good health and CMV-seropositive.

The chain combines TRBV7-8 with TRBJ2-7; D not resolved. V was clipped by 1 base and J by 2 bases, with 6 bases between them. This CDR3 contains 13 residues. Per germline, CDR1 SGHVS and CDR2 FQNEAQ. CDR3 sequence reads: CASSLGSAYEQYF. The DNA for the CDR3 is TGTGCCAGCAGCTTAGGCTCGGCCTACGAGCAGTACTTC.

The chain combines TRBV19 with TRBJ2-7; 10 bases map to TRBD2. CDR1 is LNHDA and CDR2 is SQIVND in the germline V gene (reference sequence). Germline trimming cut 5 bases from V and 2 bases from J; bases unmatched to any gene: 3. The length of the CDR3 is 14 residues. Here the CDR3 reads CASSATSGAYEQYF. CDR3 nucleotides: TGTGCCAGTAGTGCAACTAGCGGGGCCTACGAGCAGTACTTC.

This chain links TRBV7-2 with TRBJ2-3, with TRBD2 matching 10 bases. Germline values: CDR1 SGHTA, CDR2 FQGNSA. The ends lost 3 bases at V and 0 bases at J; junction bases unmatched: 6. The CDR3 has 17 amino acids. DNA for the CDR3: TGTGCCAGCAGCTTGTCGCGGACTAGCGGTAGCACAGATACGCAGTATTTT. This encodes CASSLSRTSGSTDTQYF.

The CDR3 sequence is CAISESSGQNTEAFF. For the CDR3, the DNA is TGTGCCATCAGTGAGTCGAGCGGGCAAAACACTGAAGCTTTCTTT. The V and J genes are TRBV10-3 and TRBJ1-1; D remains ambiguous. V lost 0 bases to trimming and J lost 2 bases, with 10 bases between them. There are 15 residues in the CDR3. Germline assignment: CDR1 ENHRY and CDR2 SYGVKD.

V is TRBV27 and J is TRBJ1-3, with D maybe TRBD1 (6 bases). Germline V lookup: CDR1 MNHEY, CDR2 SMNVEV (reference sequence). CDR3 length equals 15 residues. V was shortened by 3 bases and J by 0 bases, with 9 bases between the two germline ends. Written as DNA, the CDR3 is TGTGCCAGCAGTTTGCAGGGGTTCTCTGGAAACACCATATATTTT. This translates into CASSLQGFSGNTIYF.

V usage is TRBV7-2 and J usage is TRBJ2-5; 7 bases align to TRBD1. The V gene's germline CDR1 is SGHTA and CDR2 FQGNSA. CDR3 size: 18 residues. V dropped 7 bases and J dropped 5; count of bases not matched to a gene: 22. CDR3 region: CASTTGFRGGRGLETQYF. In nucleotides, the CDR3 is TGTGCCAGCACCACCGGATTCCGAGGGGGCAGGGGATTGGAGACCCAGTACTTC.

This rearrangement joins TRBV7-2 to TRBJ1-4; possible D gene TRBD1, 6 bases. This CDR3 has 13 amino acids. With 4 bases removed from V and 8 bases from J, the gap between germline ends came to 11 bases. Per the germline V gene, CDR1 is SGHTA and CDR2 is FQGNSA. CDR3 sequence reads: CASSSSGTEKLFF. CDR3 DNA sequence: TGTGCCAGCAGCTCCTCCGGGACAGAAAAACTGTTTTTT.

The chain has TRBV7-2 and TRBJ2-5; D may be TRBD2 (6 bases). Germline-derived CDR1 and CDR2 are SGHTA and FQGNSA. CDR3 length: 13 residues. V gave up 2 bases and J gave up 4 bases, with 8 bases separating them. This chain's CDR3 is CASSLSGRETQYF. CDR3 sequence (DNA): TGTGCCAGCAGCTTAAGCGGGCGAGAGACCCAGTACTTC. Filled out from reference TRBV7-2 and TRBJ2-5, the complete variable domain reads GAGVSQSPSNKVTEKGKDVELRCDPISGHTALYWYRQSLGQGLEFLIYFQGNSAPDKSGLPSDRFSAERTGGSVSTLTIQRTQQEDSAVYLCASSLSGRETQYFGPGTRLLVL.

The chain carries TRBV2 and TRBJ1-5, with D hard to call. V gave up 7 bases and J gave up 2 bases, with 12 bases separating them. The CDR3 has 14 residues. Germline CDR1 reads SNHLY; CDR2 reads FYNNEI. This CDR3 reads CASTPHEGNQPQHF. The DNA for the CDR3 is TGTGCCAGCACCCCCCACGAGGGCAATCAGCCCCAGCATTTT. The variable domain in full, completed from reference TRBV2 and TRBJ1-5, reads EPEVTQTPSHQVTQMGQEVILRCVPISNHLYFYWYRQILGQKVEFLVSFYNNEISEKSEIFDDQFSVERPDGSNFTLKIRSTKLEDSAMYFCASTPHEGNQPQHFGDGTRLSIL.

The chain carries TRBV7-6 and TRBJ2-3; 8 positions match TRBD2. J lost 6 bases, V lost 4 bases, and 15 bases had no gene match. From germline, CDR1 is SGHVS and CDR2 FNYEAQ. This CDR3 has 17 amino acids. The CDR3 spells CASSSWATSGSSDTQYF. The CDR3 DNA follows: TGTGCCAGCAGCTCATGGGCGACCAGCGGGAGCTCGGATACGCAGTATTTT.

This chain links TRBV7-3 with TRBJ1-5; no firm D call. The CDR3 is made up of 18 amino acids. Between the trimmed V and J ends, which lost 5 bases and 2 bases, there was a span of 22 bases. The germline V gene encodes CDR1 SGHTA and CDR2 FQGTGA. CDR3 sequence: CASSPLSERSLRNQPQHF. The CDR3 DNA reads TGTGCCAGCAGCCCTCTAAGCGAGAGGAGTTTACGCAATCAGCCCCAGCATTTT.

This clone was counted once. V usage is TRBV11-3 and J usage is TRBJ1-3; unclear D gene. The CDR3 totals 13 residues. Germline V gives CDR1 SGHNT, CDR2 YENEEA. V lost 5 bases and J 5 bases, leaving 10 bases between the germline ends. The CDR3 coding sequence is TGTGCCAGCAGCCCCGAGAAGAGAAACACCATATATTTT. Translation gives CASSPEKRNTIYF.

The chain has TRBV6-4 and TRBJ2-7, with 9 bases identical to TRBD1. V lost 6 bases, J lost 7 bases, and 16 bases stayed unmatched. The CDR3 totals 16 residues. Germline V CDR1 and CDR2: MRHNA, SNTAGT. The CDR3: CASRPFFRDRVGEQYF. In nucleotides, the CDR3 is TGTGCCAGCAGGCCGTTCTTCCGGGACAGGGTGGGGGAGCAGTACTTC.

The chain combines TRBV27 with TRBJ1-1; 9 bases match TRBD1. CDR3 length: 14 amino acids. J lost 4 bases, V lost 6 bases, and 6 bases had no gene match. Per germline, CDR1 MNHEY and CDR2 SMNVEV (reference sequence). The CDR3 DNA follows: TGTGCCAGCAGAACCACAGGGGGCGTCACTGAAGCTTTCTTT. Amino acid sequence: CASRTTGGVTEAFF.

The chain uses TRBV9 and TRBJ1-3; D call uncertain. The CDR3 length is 13 residues. Germline V gene sequence: CDR1 SGDLS, CDR2 YYNGEE. Trimming shortened V by 0 bases and J by 11 bases, and 12 bases separated the two germline ends. This chain's CDR3 is CASSVARVGAIYF. The CDR3 region has the DNA TGTGCCAGCAGCGTAGCCCGGGTCGGGGCCATATATTTT.

V usage is TRBV21-1 and J usage is TRBJ2-3; the D call of TRBD2 is as the table states it, not checked on the DNA. TRBV21-1 is designated a pseudogene. CDR3 length equals 17 residues. In DNA, the CDR3 is TGTGCCAGCAGCTCGCCGGGACTAGCGGGAGTTACAGATACGCAGTATTTT. This gives the protein CASSSPGLAGVTDTQYF.

The chain links TRBV7-2 to TRBJ1-4; 10 bases agree with TRBD1. V trimming: 3 bases; J trimming: 3 bases; junction bases outside the gene matches: 7. The CDR3 totals 17 residues. Germline V CDR1 and CDR2: SGHTA, FQGNSA. This CDR3 is CASSFGDRGLANEKLFF. CDR3 in DNA: TGTGCCAGCAGCTTTGGGGACAGGGGTCTGGCTAATGAAAAACTGTTTTTT.

The rearrangement joins TRBV7-3 to TRBJ2-5; 9 bases line up with TRBD2. The CDR3 has 18 amino acids. V dropped 1 base and J dropped 1; count of bases not matched to a gene: 10. Per the germline V gene, CDR1 is SGHTA and CDR2 is FQGTGA. CDR3: CASSLRAKTSGFQETQYF. The CDR3 nucleotides read TGTGCCAGCAGCTTAAGGGCAAAGACTAGCGGTTTCCAAGAGACCCAGTACTTC.

This clone was detected only once. CDR3 sequence: CATSSDRGPYEQYF. CDR3 nucleotide sequence: TGTGCCACCAGCTCCGACAGGGGGCCCTACGAGCAGTACTTC. V is TRBV15 and J is TRBJ2-5; 10 bases match TRBD1. The J call may be faulty, since TRBJ2-7 better matches the DNA end. Germline V gives CDR1 LNHNV, CDR2 YYDKDF (reference sequence). The CDR3 has 14 amino acids.

The rearrangement links TRBV2 to TRBJ2-2, with 10 nucleotides matching TRBD2. CDR1 and CDR2 from the germline V gene are SNHLY and FYNNEI. J gave up 5 bases and V 6 bases, and 12 bases lay outside the gene matches. The CDR3 runs 17 residues. Here the CDR3 DNA reads TGTGCCAGCAGGAGGAGTAGCGGGAGGCTGGGAACCGGGGAGCTGTTTTTT. Translation: CASRRSSGRLGTGELFF.

The rearrangement uses TRBV18 and TRBJ1-4; tentatively, D is TRBD1 (5 bases). The germline V and J ends were trimmed by 2 bases and 8 bases, with 12 bases remaining between them. Germline V gene data show CDR1 as KGHSH and CDR2 as LQKENI. The CDR3 contains 14 residues. The CDR3 protein is CASSPSQGREKLFF. The CDR3 DNA reads as TGTGCCAGCTCACCAAGTCAGGGTCGGGAAAAACTGTTTTTT.

This rearrangement joins TRBV7-3 to TRBJ2-1; D perhaps matches TRBD2 (6 bases). This CDR3 is 14 amino acids long. From germline, CDR1 is SGHTA and CDR2 FQGTGA. V was pared by 5 bases and J by 10 bases, with 18 bases between. CDR3 sequence: CASSPRDSRGEQFF. The CDR3 DNA is TGTGCCAGCAGCCCTCGGGACTCCCGAGGGGAGCAGTTCTTC. Together with reference TRBV7-3 and TRBJ2-1, the CDR3 gives the full variable domain: GAGVSQTPSNKVTEKGKYVELRCDPISGHTALYWYRQSLGQGPEFLIYFQGTGAADDSGLPNDRFFAVRPEGSVSTLKIQRTERGDSAVYLCASSPRDSRGEQFFGPGTRLTVL.